A selection of T cell receptor beta chains follows, all from one sample in a study of shared clonotypes between healthy human individuals. Data came from immunoSEQ multiplex PCR; TCRdb stores just in-frame clones and leaves some out. The repertoire includes a few million clones, roughly 92% of them detected once, and over 0.12% sits in the top ten. The material sequenced was naive CD4+ T cells sorted from blood. The receptors were sampled from a man younger than 35 in good health. CDR3s include the opening cysteine and the closing phenylalanine or tryptophan.

v_call: TRBV5-1
cdr3_aa: CASIGGAGQQETQYF

v_call: TRBV4-1
cdr3_aa: CASSQELAGGYQETQYF

v_call: TRBV19
cdr3_aa: CASSPGGRGNEKLFF

v_call: TRBV10-1
cdr3_aa: CASSDPGGQGAYEQYF

v_call: TRBV12-5
cdr3_aa: CASGFGPNNEQFF

v_call: TRBV5-6
cdr3_aa: CASSPSGGGGTYNSPLHF

v_call: TRBV7-8
cdr3_aa: CASSWTAEGGNTIYF

v_call: TRBV30
cdr3_aa: CAWSPRQGFNEQYF

v_call: TRBV7-8
cdr3_aa: CASSFAGNEQFF

v_call: TRBV28
cdr3_aa: CASSLYPWVQANEKLFF

v_call: TRBV7-2
cdr3_aa: CASSLTSRTGPYSNQPQHF

v_call: TRBV7-2
cdr3_aa: CASSLAAGRTRDEQYF

v_call: TRBV2
cdr3_aa: CASRRGGSQETQYF

v_call: TRBV2
cdr3_aa: CASSEARGNTIYF

v_call: TRBV5-6
cdr3_aa: CASSQTGVTGNEQFF

v_call: TRBV11-2
cdr3_aa: CASSTRGGIRQFF

v_call: TRBV6-6
cdr3_aa: CASSRGTGELFF

v_call: TRBV5-4
cdr3_aa: CASNTRGSGVNEQFF

v_call: TRBV6-1
cdr3_aa: CASMDTEAFF

v_call: TRBV9
cdr3_aa: CASSSDRAGGSPLHF

v_call: TRBV29-1
cdr3_aa: CSVAKGSPSYEQYF

v_call: TRBV7-9
cdr3_aa: CASSLLGDSSGANVLTF

v_call: TRBV7-6
cdr3_aa: CASSPLPGTSGRAGTDTQYF

v_call: TRBV10-1
cdr3_aa: CATLGLAATYEQYF

v_call: TRBV30
cdr3_aa: CAWSEVLAGGLYEQYF

v_call: TRBV14
cdr3_aa: CASSQGRQGWTGELFF

v_call: TRBV19
cdr3_aa: CASRVAVGTHTYGYTF

v_call: TRBV6-1
cdr3_aa: CASSALLGTYEQYF

v_call: TRBV5-4
cdr3_aa: CASSLGRSVYNEQFF

v_call: TRBV5-6
cdr3_aa: CASSSPLRQTMNTEAFF

v_call: TRBV10-3
cdr3_aa: CAISSGEKLFF

v_call: TRBV18
cdr3_aa: CASSPSQNTDTQYF

v_call: TRBV29-1
cdr3_aa: CSVGGGGYTF

v_call: TRBV29-1
cdr3_aa: CSVVPRDLYYNEQFF

v_call: TRBV4-3
cdr3_aa: CASSQELPYEQYF

v_call: TRBV5-6
cdr3_aa: CASSLSRYNYGYTF

v_call: TRBV27
cdr3_aa: CASSLSGGGARVTQYF

v_call: TRBV28
cdr3_aa: CAVWGLYEQYF